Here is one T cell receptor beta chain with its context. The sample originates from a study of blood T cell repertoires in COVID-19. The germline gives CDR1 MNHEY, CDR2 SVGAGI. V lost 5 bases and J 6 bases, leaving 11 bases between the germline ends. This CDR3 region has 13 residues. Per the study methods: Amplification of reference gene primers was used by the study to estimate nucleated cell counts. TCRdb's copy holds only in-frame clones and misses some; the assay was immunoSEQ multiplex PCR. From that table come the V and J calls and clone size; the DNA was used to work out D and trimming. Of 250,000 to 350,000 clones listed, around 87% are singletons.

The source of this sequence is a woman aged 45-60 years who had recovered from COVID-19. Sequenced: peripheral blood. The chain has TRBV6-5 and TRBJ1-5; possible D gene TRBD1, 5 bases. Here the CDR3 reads CASSPDSFQPQHF. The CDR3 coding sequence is TGTGCCAGCAGTCCCGACAGCTTTCAGCCCCAGCATTTT.